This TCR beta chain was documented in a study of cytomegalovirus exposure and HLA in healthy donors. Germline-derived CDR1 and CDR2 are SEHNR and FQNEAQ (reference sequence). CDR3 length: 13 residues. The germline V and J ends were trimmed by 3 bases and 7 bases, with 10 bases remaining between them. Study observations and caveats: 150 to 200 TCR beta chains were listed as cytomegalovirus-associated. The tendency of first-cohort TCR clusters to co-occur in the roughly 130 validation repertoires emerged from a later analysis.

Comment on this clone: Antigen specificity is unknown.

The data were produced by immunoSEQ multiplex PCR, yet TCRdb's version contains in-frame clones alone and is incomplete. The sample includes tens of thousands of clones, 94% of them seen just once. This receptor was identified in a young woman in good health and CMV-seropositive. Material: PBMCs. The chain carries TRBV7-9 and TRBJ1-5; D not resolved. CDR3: CASSFGPDQPQHF. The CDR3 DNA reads TGTGCCAGCAGCTTTGGGCCCGACCAGCCCCAGCATTTT.